This T cell receptor beta chain is drawn from a study of T cell repertoires in cytomegalovirus infection. TCRdb independently ran MiXCR on the reads; one entry per CDR3 protein. The sample carries roughly 230,000 distinct CDR3 sequences, around 6.6% recorded once. This clonotype was found many times. V lost 3 bases and J 3 bases, leaving 8 bases between the germline ends. Germline V CDR1 and CDR2: SEHNR, FQNEAQ (reference sequence). The length of the CDR3 is 13 residues. The chain has TRBV7-9 and TRBJ2-5; maybe TRBD1 (6 bases). The receptor was derived from a human donor in good health (CMV status not recorded). Some clones in this sample may be carry-over from other donors' samples. Sequences were obtained from PBMCs. CDR3 coding DNA: TGTGCCAGCAGCTTCAGGGGTAAAGAGACCCAGTACTTC. Protein: CASSFRGKETQYF.